Here is one TCR beta chain with its context. Its antigen is currently not known. Within one base of it there is no much larger clone, and no base qualities were kept. The immunoSEQ Assay was used to immunosequence TCRbeta CDR3 regions from genomic DNA. Before high-throughput sequencing, the genomic DNA was amplified using bias-controlled multiplex PCR. As for the authors' bioinformatics: To quantify the absolute abundance of each unique TCRbeta CDR3 region, the sequences were collapsed and filtered. Clonality was defined as 1 minus Pielou's evenness and was calculated using productive rearrangements only. Clones with significantly greater frequencies in on-treatment versus baseline samples were identified using a previously published method. Not all clones reach the TCRdb copy of this immuneACCESS table, which keeps in-frame sequences only. Checked studies attribute under half of the gap to unresolved V genes and leave the rest unexplained. Clonal size and the V and J genes are those of that table, whereas D and trimming came from the DNA. Recorded for this sample are 20,000 to 25,000 clones; under 70% of them occurred a single time. 19% of the sample is in the top ten clones.

In light of the paper, this sample's treatment or condition label describes: randomized to nivolumab then ipilimumab (arm A) or the reverse (arm B). None of the patients in the trial had previously been given DNA-damaging chemotherapy. Thawed PBMCs were sorted on a FACS Aria II flow cytometer to isolate live CD3+CD8+ cells negative for CD19 and CD56. CheckMate 064, a randomized, open-label phase II trial of sequential checkpoint blockade, was the source of the samples, all of which came from patients with melanoma. Leukapheresis was used to collect peripheral blood mononuclear cells, which were then purified with Ficoll-Paque and frozen in human serum with roughly 9% DMSO. Immediately after sorting, the purity of sorted blood CD3+CD8+ cells was verified to be >95%, after which DNA was extracted. This entry is derived from a study of sequential checkpoint blockade in melanoma (dated by TCRdb to the late 2010s). Notes on the research overall: Patients were randomized 1:1 to first-line nivolumab followed by ipilimumab (arm A) or ipilimumab followed by nivolumab (arm B). Both trial sequences were followed by maintenance nivolumab.

Via the germline V gene, CDR1 is MDHEN and CDR2 SYDVKM. From V the trimming removes 7 bases and from J it removes 0 bases, while the gene matches leave 8 bases of the junction unaccounted for. There are 15 amino acids in the CDR3, from cysteine to phenylalanine inclusive. Here the CDR3 DNA is all that survives: 45 bases in frame from base 1. Paper-wide results and their limitations: The response-prediction model combining TCR metrics and mutation burden needs validation in larger, independent patient cohorts.

The receptor comes from a human donor with melanoma. Here the sequenced sample was CD8+ T cells sorted from blood (inferred from file names), taken from a patient given nivolumab and ipilimumab in sequence. The V and J genes are TRBV28 and TRBJ1-1, with 7 bases matching TRBD1. In nucleotides, the sequence is TGTGCCAGCACCCTCAGGGGGACCATGAACACTGAAGCTTTCTTT. The translation is CASTLRGTMNTEAFF.